The source of this T cell receptor (beta chain) is a study of PD-1 blockade in mismatch repair-deficient tumors. Sequenced by immunoSEQ multiplex PCR; TCRdb stores in-frame clones only, minus some. The sample shows about 68,000 clones, about 72% of them seen only once. Mismatch repair deficiency was confirmed in all patients, by PCR or immunohistochemistry. TCRs were sequenced from three patients responding to pembrolizumab. The specimen comprised peripheral blood, sampled 2 weeks after starting pembrolizumab. This clonotype was sampled from an adult with mismatch repair-deficient cancer.

The CDR3 bases are TGTGCCAGCTCACCGCTCGAAGAAGAAGAGACCCAGTACTTC. It encodes CASSPLEEEETQYF. The rearrangement uses TRBV18 and TRBJ2-5; D remains unclear. The germline V and J ends were trimmed by 3 bases and 3 bases, with 11 bases remaining between them. The CDR3 runs to 14 residues. CDR1 is KGHSH and CDR2 is LQKENI in the germline V gene.